The clone carrying this T cell receptor beta chain was detected once. This specimen belongs to a study of blood T cell repertoires in COVID-19. In the study overall: Italy, Spain and the United States were the sources of the convalescent and acute COVID-19 samples.

The protocol was immunoSEQ multiplex PCR, while the TCRdb copy is restricted to in-frame clones and leaves out a portion. The table has 200,000 to 250,000 clones, around 86% seen once. The TCR sequence derives from a human donor in a cohort sampled during active COVID-19. Sequenced sample: peripheral blood.

CDR3 bases: TGTGCCAGTAGTATAGACGGGATCAGCTCCTACGAGCAGTACTTC. Protein: CASSIDGISSYEQYF. The chain combines TRBV19 with TRBJ2-7, with D perhaps matching TRBD2 (5 bases). This CDR3 is built from 15 residues. Trimming cost V 0 bases and J 0 bases, with 9 bases left between them. In germline, CDR1 is LNHDA, CDR2 SQIVND (reference sequence).